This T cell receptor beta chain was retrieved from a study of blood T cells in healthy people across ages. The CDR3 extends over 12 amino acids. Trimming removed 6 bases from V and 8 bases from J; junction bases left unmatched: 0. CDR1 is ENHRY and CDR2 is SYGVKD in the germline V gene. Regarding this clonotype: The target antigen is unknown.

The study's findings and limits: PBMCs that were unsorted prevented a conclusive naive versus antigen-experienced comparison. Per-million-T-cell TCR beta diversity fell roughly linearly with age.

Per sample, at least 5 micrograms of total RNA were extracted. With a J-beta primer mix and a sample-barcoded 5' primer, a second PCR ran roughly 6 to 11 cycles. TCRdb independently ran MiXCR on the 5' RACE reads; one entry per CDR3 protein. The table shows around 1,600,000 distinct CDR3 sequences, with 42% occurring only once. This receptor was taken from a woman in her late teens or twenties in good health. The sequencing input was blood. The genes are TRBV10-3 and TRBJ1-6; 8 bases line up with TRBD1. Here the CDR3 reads CAIRTGDSPLHF. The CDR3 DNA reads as TGTGCCATCAGGACAGGGGATTCACCCCTCCACTTT.